This TCR beta chain comes out of a study of blood T cell repertoires in COVID-19. Study as a whole: Specimens from acute and convalescent COVID-19 originated in the United States, Italy and Spain. T cells, B-cell-depleted T cells, or PBMCs supplied cDNA or gDNA.

Per the original methods: Scientists estimated how many nucleated cells there were by amplifying reference gene primers. TCRdb's copy holds only in-frame clones and misses some; the assay was immunoSEQ multiplex PCR. V and J calls and clone size come straight from that table; D and trimming were deduced from the DNA. Among under 200,000 clones listed, 80% to 85% were seen once. Deletions cut 4 bases from V and 0 bases from J, with 9 bases between. CDR1 is SNHLY and CDR2 is FYNNEI in the germline V gene. The CDR3 is made up of 14 amino acids. The sample comprised peripheral blood. The clonotype comes from a human donor with acute or convalescent COVID-19. The donor label of this sample is uncertain. This sequence joins TRBV2 and TRBJ1-2; D is uncertain. The CDR3 DNA reads TGTGCCAGCAGTGGGGCACCGACTAACTATGGCTACACCTTC. It codes for CASSGAPTNYGYTF.